This T cell receptor beta chain stems from a study of beta chain features in type 1 diabetes. Study context: Examined across all samples were almost 110 million sorted cells. Study outcomes and limitations: The study found moderately but significantly shorter TCRB CDR3s in all four CD4+ subsets of Type 1 diabetes patients.

Every bit of the isolated RNA underwent reverse transcription, so sequencing read expressed TCRB transcripts. Clones were read by immunoSEQ multiplex PCR, and TCRdb kept only the in-frame ones, dropping some. This sample has about 240,000 clones, with around 13% found just once. Worth noting for this clone: Antigen unknown.

CDR3 length: 15 amino acids. CDR1 is SGHNT, CDR2 YENEEA, per germline. After removal of 4 bases from V and 4 bases from J, the junction contained 3 bases not matched to a gene. The receptor was derived from a young man with type 1 diabetes. The sample comprised naive CD4+ T cells from blood. This chain links TRBV11-3 with TRBJ2-1, with TRBD2 matching over 11 bases. CDR3 sequence reads: CASSSSGGSYNEQFF. The CDR3 DNA reads TGTGCCAGCAGCTCTAGCGGGGGGTCTTACAATGAGCAGTTCTTC.